The 18 T cell receptor beta chains below come from one sample, sequenced in a study of response to subunit inactivated influenza vaccine. TCRdb passed the RT-PCR reads through MiXCR, listing each CDR3 protein once. The table shows roughly 500,000 distinct CDR3 sequences, with under 30% occurring only once. These same data were also listed under a study on T cells expressing NK-cell markers. From that report: Template switching by 5'RACE with UMIs generated the TCR beta cDNA.

Source: CD4+ T cells sorted from PBMCs, taken 11 to 12 days after vaccination. The receptors shown here come from a man aged 50 to 60 who received an inactivated influenza vaccine.

The chain carries TRBV10-3 and TRBJ2-3; the match to TRBD2 covers 10 bases. V lost 0 bases, J lost 6 bases, and 6 bases stayed unmatched. Germline V gene sequence: CDR1 ENHRY, CDR2 SYGVKD. The CDR3 runs to 16 residues. The CDR3 coding sequence is TGTGCCATCAGTGAGTCGCCTAGCGGGGGAGTGGATACGCAGTATTTT. Protein product: CAISESPSGGVDTQYF.

CDR3 region: CASKRGGSGRNEKLFF. The CDR3 nucleotides read TGTGCCAGCAAGAGGGGGGGGTCTGGGAGGAACGAAAAACTGTTTTTT. The chain combines TRBV7-2 with TRBJ1-4; possibly TRBD1 for D (6 bases). The V end lost 7 bases, the J end lost 8 bases, and 23 bases lay between the germline ends. CDR1 is SGHTA, CDR2 FQGNSA, per germline. The CDR3 totals 16 residues. Full variable domain (remainder filled in from reference TRBV7-2 and TRBJ1-4): GAGVSQSPSNKVTEKGKDVELRCDPISGHTALYWYRQSLGQGLEFLIYFQGNSAPDKSGLPSDRFSAERTGGSVSTLTIQRTQQEDSAVYLCASKRGGSGRNEKLFFGSGTQLSVL.

This clonotype was detected only a few times. The chain employs TRBV4-3 and TRBJ2-5, with D perhaps matching TRBD1 (6 bases). The CDR3 has 15 amino acids. Germline lookup yields CDR1 LGHNA and CDR2 YSLEER. Trimming left V 1 base short and J 4 bases short, with 13 bases between. DNA for the CDR3: TGCGCCAGCAGCCAAGGATCAATAGGGGGAGAGACCCAGTACTTC. This translates into CASSQGSIGGETQYF.

This clonotype has a count of ten or more. The chain recombines TRBV29-1 with TRBJ2-3; the D gene is possibly TRBD1 (5 bases). This CDR3 has 12 residues. Germline CDR1 is SQVTM and CDR2 is ANQGSEA. Trimming took 6 bases from V and 4 from J, leaving 11 bases between them. The chain's CDR3 is CSVRRGPDTQYF. For the CDR3, the DNA is TGCAGCGTCAGAAGGGGCCCAGATACGCAGTATTTT.

V is TRBV6-2 or TRBV6-3 and J is TRBJ2-7; 8 bases line up with TRBD2. The CDR3 totals 15 residues. Trimming removed 7 bases from V and 3 bases from J; junction bases left unmatched: 11. Per germline, CDR1 MNHEY and CDR2 SVGEGT. As DNA, the CDR3 is TGTGCCAGCAAATCAAGGCTAGCGGGCAACTACGAGCAGTACTTC. This encodes CASKSRLAGNYEQYF.

This clonotype came up a few times. The rearrangement links TRBV20-1 to TRBJ2-3; 9 nucleotides align to TRBD2. The V gene's germline CDR1 is DFQATT and CDR2 SNEGSKA (reference sequence). This CDR3 region has 16 residues. V was clipped by 3 bases and J by 2 bases; unmatched bases: 9. The CDR3 DNA sequence: TGCAGTGCTAGGCGGGCTAGCGGGGTGGTCACAGATACGCAGTATTTT. It yields the protein CSARRASGVVTDTQYF.

The rearrangement joins TRBV6-6 to TRBJ2-7; D gene ambiguous. Germline V lookup: CDR1 MNHNY, CDR2 SVGAGI (reference sequence). Trimming shortened V by 8 bases and J by 0 bases, and 8 bases separated the two germline ends. CDR3 length: 12 residues. The CDR3 loop is CASGGNSYEQYF. The CDR3 DNA reads as TGTGCCAGCGGTGGCAACTCCTACGAGCAGTACTTC.

J is TRBJ1-1 and V is TRBV12-3 or TRBV12-4, with a possible D match to TRBD1 (5 bases). Trimming pared 5 bases from V and 4 bases from J, leaving 14 bases between. CDR3 size: 14 residues. The CDR3 loop is CASSLDGTGTEAFF. The CDR3 DNA sequence: TGTGCCAGCAGTCTGGACGGGACGGGCACTGAAGCTTTCTTT.

The rearrangement joins TRBV12-3 or TRBV12-4 to TRBJ1-1, with a tentative D call TRBD1 (6 bases). The CDR3 is made up of 13 amino acids. Trimming stripped 3 bases from V and 6 bases from J, with 11 bases between. The CDR3 nucleotides are TGTGCCAGCAGTTTGTGGGGGGGCTCTGAAGCTTTCTTT. It specifies CASSLWGGSEAFF.

The V gene is TRBV6-5, the J gene TRBJ2-2; 7 bases match TRBD1. The germline V gene has CDR1 MNHEY and CDR2 SVGAGI. The CDR3 runs 17 residues. With V trimmed by 2 bases and J by 4 bases, 10 bases remained unmatched. The CDR3 reads CASSYTAGTASTGELFF. The CDR3 DNA follows: TGTGCCAGCAGTTACACCGCCGGGACAGCTAGCACCGGGGAGCTGTTTTTT.

Ten or more counts support this clonotype. V and J are TRBV5-1 and TRBJ2-7, with 7 bases matching TRBD2. There are 14 residues in the CDR3. The germline CDR1 and CDR2 sequences are SGHRS and YFSETQ. Unmatched junction bases numbered 7, after V lost 4 bases and J lost 3 bases. The CDR3 DNA sequence: TGCGCCAGCAGCGTGGCCGGGGGGAACTACGAGCAGTACTTC. Protein sequence: CASSVAGGNYEQYF.

This clonotype turned up a few times. The rearrangement uses TRBV7-2 and TRBJ2-1, with D possibly being TRBD2 (5 bases). The CDR3 totals 13 residues. The germline V gene encodes CDR1 SGHTA and CDR2 FQGNSA. Trimming cost V 5 bases and J 9 bases, with 14 bases left between them. In DNA form, the CDR3 reads TGTGCCAGCAGCGATACTAGGAGAACTGAGCAGTTCTTC. Its translation is CASSDTRRTEQFF.

This clonotype appeared many times. The chain links TRBV12-3 or TRBV12-4 to TRBJ2-5; perhaps TRBD1 as D (5 bases). This CDR3 region has 14 residues. Trimming shortened V by 1 base and J by 5 bases, and 11 bases separated the two germline ends. The CDR3 DNA sequence: TGTGCCAGCAGTTTAGGGCAGGGATGGGAGACCCAGTACTTC. Residues: CASSLGQGWETQYF.

This clonotype was seen more than once but under ten times. This chain joins TRBV4-3 and TRBJ1-6, with 8 nucleotides matching TRBD1. Germline lookup yields CDR1 LGHNA and CDR2 YSLEER. Unmatched junction bases numbered 14, after V lost 0 bases and J lost 10 bases. CDR3 length equals 18 residues. DNA for the CDR3: TGCGCCAGCAGCCAAGATTTTGTGAGCGGGACAGGCGGATCACCCCTCCACTTT. This gives the protein CASSQDFVSGTGGSPLHF.

The CDR3 sequence: CASRTGGLYEQYF. For the CDR3, the DNA is TGTGCCAGCAGGACAGGTGGATTATACGAGCAGTACTTC. The V and J genes are TRBV28 and TRBJ2-7; D may be TRBD1 (6 bases). V dropped 6 bases and J dropped 4 bases, with 13 bases sitting between them. This CDR3 is built from 13 residues. Germline assignment: CDR1 MDHEN and CDR2 SYDVKM.

This rearrangement joins TRBV20-1 to TRBJ2-5; maybe TRBD1 (6 bases). The V and J ends lost 1 base and 5 bases respectively, with 26 bases between them. The length of the CDR3 is 18 residues. The germline V gene encodes CDR1 DFQATT and CDR2 SNEGSKA (reference sequence). The CDR3 bases are TGCAGTGCTAGAGTGTCTAAGGGACAAGGAGCATTTCGTGAGACCCAGTACTTC. It translates to CSARVSKGQGAFRETQYF.

This clonotype was observed a few times. The CDR3 DNA reads TGTGCCAGCAGCTTCCGACAGGGGGGTGGCAATCAGCCCCAGCATTTT. Amino acids: CASSFRQGGGNQPQHF. The chain links TRBV7-2 to TRBJ1-5, with 9 bases that match TRBD1. Trimming at V came to 3 bases and at J to 2 bases, leaving 5 bases not matched to a gene. CDR1 is SGHTA, CDR2 FQGNSA, per germline. The CDR3 runs 16 residues.

The J gene is TRBJ2-3, the V gene TRBV12-3 or TRBV12-4, with 7 bases identical to TRBD2. Trimming took 7 bases from V and 4 from J; bases not matched to a gene: 26. The CDR3 consists of 20 residues. CDR3 loop: CASTKTGRGLLVTKADTQYF. The CDR3 region has the DNA TGTGCCAGCACCAAAACGGGGAGGGGACTACTCGTCACCAAGGCAGATACGCAGTATTTT.